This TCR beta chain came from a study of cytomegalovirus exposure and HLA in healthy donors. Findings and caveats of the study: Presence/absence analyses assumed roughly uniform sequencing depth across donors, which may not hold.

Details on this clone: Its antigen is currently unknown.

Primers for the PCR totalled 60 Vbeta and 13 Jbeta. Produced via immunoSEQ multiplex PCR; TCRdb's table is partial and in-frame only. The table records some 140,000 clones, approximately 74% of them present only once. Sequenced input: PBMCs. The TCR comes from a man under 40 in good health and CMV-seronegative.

CDR3 in amino acids: CASSRSGTSGSEQFF. CDR3 DNA: TGTGCCAGCAGTCGAAGCGGGACTAGCGGATCCGAGCAGTTCTTC. The rearrangement links TRBV28 to TRBJ2-1; 11 positions match TRBD2. The J segment lost 10 bases and the V segment lost 5 bases, leaving 10 bases of the junction unmatched. The CDR3 is 15 residues long. The germline gives CDR1 MDHEN, CDR2 SYDVKM.